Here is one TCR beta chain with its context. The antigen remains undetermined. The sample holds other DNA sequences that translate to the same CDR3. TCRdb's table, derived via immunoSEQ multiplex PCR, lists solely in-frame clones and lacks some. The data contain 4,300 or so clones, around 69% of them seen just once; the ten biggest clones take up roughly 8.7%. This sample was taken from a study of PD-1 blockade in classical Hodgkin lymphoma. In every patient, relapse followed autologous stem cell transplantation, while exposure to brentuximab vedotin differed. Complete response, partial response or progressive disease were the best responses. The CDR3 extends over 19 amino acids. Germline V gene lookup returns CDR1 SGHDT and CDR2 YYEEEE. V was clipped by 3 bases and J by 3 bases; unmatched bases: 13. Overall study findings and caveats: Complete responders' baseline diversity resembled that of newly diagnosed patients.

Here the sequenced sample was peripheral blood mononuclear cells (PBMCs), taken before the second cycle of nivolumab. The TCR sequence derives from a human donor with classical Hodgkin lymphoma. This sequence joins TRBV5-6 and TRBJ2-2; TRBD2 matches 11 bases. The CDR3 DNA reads TGTGCCAGCAGCTCGAGGGTAGTAGCGGGAGGGAAGGACACCGGGGAGCTGTTTTTT. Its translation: CASSSRVVAGGKDTGELFF.